This T cell receptor beta chain was recorded in a study of blood T cell repertoires in COVID-19. The overall study: Italy, Spain and the United States were the sources of the convalescent and acute COVID-19 samples. The analysed material was cDNA or gDNA that came from T cells, B-cell-depleted T cells, or PBMCs.

In the original processing: Amplified reference gene primers provided the basis for estimating nucleated cell counts. The repertoire was sequenced with immunoSEQ multiplex PCR; TCRdb's copy has only in-frame clones and lacks some. D and trimming were read from the DNA, whereas the V and J calls and clone size are those reported in that table. Of hundreds of thousands of clones in the sample, 80% were seen once. V dropped 5 bases and J dropped 2; count of bases not matched to a gene: 8. Germline-derived CDR1 and CDR2 are SGHVS and FNYEAQ. The CDR3 has 15 residues. Participants reported their clinical history, and cohort assignment relied on those reports.

The chain has TRBV7-6 and TRBJ2-7, with TRBD1 matching 8 bases. The receptor was derived from a man aged 25 to 45 with acute COVID-19. The sequenced material came from PBMCs or T cells enriched from blood (not recorded which). The CDR3 loop is CASSQDRGPPYEQYF. The CDR3 DNA reads as TGTGCCAGCAGCCAAGACAGGGGCCCCCCCTACGAGCAGTACTTC.